Listed below are T cell receptor beta chains from one sample, sequenced in a study of cytomegalovirus exposure and HLA in healthy donors. Using immunoSEQ multiplex PCR, the repertoire was profiled, and TCRdb retains in-frame clones only, with some absent. The sample gives fewer than 120,000 clones, approximately 86% of which show up once; 1.5% to 2% is in the top ten. Sequences were obtained from PBMCs. The receptors derive from a man aged 35 to 55 in good health and CMV-seronegative. Each CDR3 is given with its conserved first and last residue. The D gene is left open where the match is weak. The size entry is marked missing in some rows and otherwise reads once, few, many or a size class.

TRBJ1-1 . few TRBV28 TGTGCCAGCAGCTTATTCCTTACTGAAGCTTTCTTT CASSLFLTEAFF
TRBJ1-1 . . TRBV7-8 TGTGCCAGCAGCGAAGCGATTCCCACTGAAGCTTTCTTT CASSEAIPTEAFF
TRBJ2-2 TRBD1 . TRBV30 TGTGCCTCCTCGGGACAGGGACTAACCGGGGAGCTGTTTTTT CASSGQGLTGELFF
TRBJ1-2 . . TRBV19 TGTGCCAGTAGTATAGATTTACAATGGGGCTACACCTTC CASSIDLQWGYTF
TRBJ1-1 . . TRBV6-5 TGTGCCAGCAGCCGTGACACTTTAAATACTGAAGCTTTCTTT CASSRDTLNTEAFF
TRBJ2-7 TRBD2 . TRBV11-2 TGTGCCAGCAGCTTCGGGAGGTGGGGCTCCTACGAGCAGTACTTC CASSFGRWGSYEQYF
TRBJ1-1 . few TRBV2 TGTGCCAGCTCCCCGACAGTAACGAACACTGAAGCTTTCTTT CASSPTVTNTEAFF
TRBJ1-2 . once TRBV5-8 TGTGCCAGCAGCTTGGGGGCCACGGCAGGCTACACCTTC CASSLGATAGYTF
TRBJ2-3 TRBD2 . TRBV7-2 TGTGCCAGCAGCTACCGTAGCGGGGCAATCACAGATACGCAGTATTTT CASSYRSGAITDTQYF
TRBJ2-7 . . TRBV7-2 TGTGCCAGCAGCTTAGCGGATAGGGGCGAGCAGTACTTC CASSLADRGEQYF
TRBJ2-1 . . TRBV4-3 TGCGCCAGCAGCCAAGACCGAGAGGGCCGAAACAATGAGCAGTTCTTC CASSQDREGRNNEQFF
TRBJ2-1 . . TRBV5-4 TGTGCCAGCAGCACGACTGTCAATGAGCAGTTCTTC CASSTTVNEQFF
TRBJ2-5 TRBD2 . TRBV6-5 TGTGCCAGCAGGCGGGGGGGCGGAGAGACCCAGTACTTC CASRRGGGETQYF
TRBJ2-1 . . TRBV7-2 TGTGCCAGCAGCCACTCACCCACCAACGGCGGCAATGAGCAGTTCTTC CASSHSPTNGGNEQFF
TRBJ1-1 TRBD1 . TRBV28 TGTGCCAGCAGTGTGGACAGGGGAGCTTTCTTT CASSVDRGAFF
TRBJ2-3 . . TRBV7-9 TGTGCCAGCAGCTTATTGGGAGCGGTCCCAGATACGCAGTATTTT CASSLLGAVPDTQYF
TRBJ2-5 . . TRBV25-1 TGTGCCAGCAGCGCGGTGATCCCGGAGACCCAGTACTTC CASSAVIPETQYF
TRBJ2-1 . . TRBV6-6 TGTGCCAGCAGTTACTCGTCCAGTCCCTACAATGAGCAGTTCTTC CASSYSSSPYNEQFF
TRBJ2-1 . . TRBV6-5 TGTGCCAGCAGACAGGGAAATCGAGGGAGTGAGCAGTTCTTC CASRQGNRGSEQFF
TRBJ1-6 TRBD1 . TRBV30 TGCGCCTGGAGTTATCCTAAAGACAGGGGTCAGGATCTTAGGTCACCCCTCCACTTT CAWSYPKDRGQDLRSPLHF
TRBJ1-6 TRBD1 . TRBV28 TGTGCCAGCAGTTTTATCGGGACAGTGGATGGAACCCTCCACTTT CASSFIGTVDGTLHF
TRBJ2-3 TRBD2 . TRBV5-1 TGCGCCAGCAGCACCTCGACTAGCCCAATGGGAGATACGCAGTATTTT CASSTSTSPMGDTQYF
TRBJ1-5 TRBD1 . TRBV6-5 TGTGCCAGCAGTCCTCTACAGGGGGGAGAACAGCCCCAGCATTTT CASSPLQGGEQPQHF
TRBJ2-2 . . TRBV7-8 TGTGCCAGCAGCTTCGCCGGGGAGCTGTTTTTT CASSFAGELFF
TRBJ2-5 TRBD2 . TRBV18 TGTGCCAGCTCACCAAGGACGGGGGGGAAAGAGACCCAGTACTTC CASSPRTGGKETQYF
TRBJ1-4 . . TRBV9 TGTGCCAGCAGCGCCAACCAGGGGACGTTGGATGAAAAACTGTTTTTT CASSANQGTLDEKLFF
TRBJ1-1 . . TRBV6-6 TGTGCCAGCTTCCCGGGACAAGGAAACGCTTTCTTT CASFPGQGNAFF
TRBJ2-7 . . TRBV6-5 TGTGCCAGCAGTTACTCGATCGGGGGGCAGTCCTACGAGCAGTACTTC CASSYSIGGQSYEQYF
TRBJ2-2 TRBD1 . TRBV18 TGTGCCAGCTCACCAGCCGGGACAGGGTACACCGGGGAGCTGTTTTTT CASSPAGTGYTGELFF
TRBJ1-1 TRBD1 . TRBV30 TGTGCCAGACAGGGACTGAACACTGAAGCTTTCTTT CARQGLNTEAFF
TRBJ2-1 . . TRBV7-8 TGTGCCAGCCGGGGGAGAGACGAGCAGTTCTTC CASRGRDEQFF
TRBJ2-7 . few TRBV6-5 TGTGCCACTTCCGGGGGGCAGACTGGCTACGAGCAGTACTTC CATSGGQTGYEQYF
TRBJ2-5 TRBD1 . TRBV4-2 TGTGCCAGCAGCCAAGGATCCGGGACAGCCCAAGAGACCCAGTACTTC CASSQGSGTAQETQYF
TRBJ1-3 . . TRBV6-1 TGTGCCAGCATCTCGGGGGAAGATTATGGAAACACCATATATTTT CASISGEDYGNTIYF
TRBJ1-4 . few TRBV2 TGTGCCAGCAGTGAGGGGCCGGGTAGTGCAAAAAAACTGTTTTTT CASSEGPGSAKKLFF
TRBJ1-2 . . TRBV15 TGTGCCACCAGCAGAGTCGGGTATGGCTACACCTTC CATSRVGYGYTF
TRBJ1-1 . once TRBV6-1 TGTGCCAGCAGTGAAGTGGGGACCGGGGGCACTGAAGCTTTCTTT CASSEVGTGGTEAFF
TRBJ2-7 . . TRBV27 TGTGCCAGCAGTGTGGCCCCAGTGTCCCTTTACGAGCAGTACTTC CASSVAPVSLYEQYF
TRBJ1-5 . . TRBV5-6 TGTGCCAGCAGCCGGACAGATTTAAATCAGCCCCAGCATTTT CASSRTDLNQPQHF
TRBJ1-5 . . TRBV5-1 TGCGCCAGCAGCTTGGTGGGAGCGAACAATCAGCCCCAGCATTTT CASSLVGANNQPQHF
TRBJ2-7 TRBD1 few TRBV6-1 TGTGCCAGCAGTGACCGGAGACAGGGGCGGTACGAGCAGTACTTC CASSDRRQGRYEQYF
TRBJ1-2 . . TRBV29-1 TGCAGCGTTGATGAGGTGGTATGTGGCTACACCTTC CSVDEVVCGYTF
TRBJ1-1 . . TRBV13 TGTGCCAGCAGCTTCGACAGAGACTCAGAAGCTTTCTTT CASSFDRDSEAFF
TRBJ2-5 TRBD2 . TRBV5-4 TGTGCCAGCAGCTTGGAAGGGAGGGAGGCCCAGTACTTC CASSLEGREAQYF
TRBJ1-2 . . TRBV6-1 TGTGCCAGCAGTGGGCTCACAGCTAACTATGGCTACACCTTC CASSGLTANYGYTF
TRBJ1-2 . . TRBV19 TGTGCCAGTAGTATCCAACCCACAGTCTATGGCTACACCTTC CASSIQPTVYGYTF
TRBJ2-5 TRBD1 . TRBV18 TGTGCCAGCTCACCTAAGACAGGGGGCGGAGAGACCCAGTACTTC CASSPKTGGGETQYF
TRBJ1-1 . . TRBV6-6 TGTGCCAGCACCCCAGTGGACAGCTACACTGAAGCTTTCTTT CASTPVDSYTEAFF
TRBJ1-2 . . TRBV5-1 TGCGCCAGCAGCTCCTCGACACAGGGAGTAGCAGGAAGGGGCTACACCTTC CASSSSTQGVAGRGYTF
TRBJ1-1 . few TRBV27 TGTGCCAGCAGTGCCCGGGAAGGGACTGAAGCTTTCTTT CASSAREGTEAFF
TRBJ1-1 TRBD1 . TRBV5-1 TGCGCCAGCAGCTCCGGACAGGGGGCTAACACTGAAGCTTTCTTT CASSSGQGANTEAFF
TRBJ2-5 TRBD1 . TRBV7-2 TGTGCCAGCAGCCCAGGACAGGCGTACCAAGAGACCCAGTACTTC CASSPGQAYQETQYF
TRBJ1-2 TRBD1 . TRBV6-4 TGTGCCAGCAATTACGGGACAGGGGGCATGGGTGGCTACACCTTC CASNYGTGGMGGYTF
TRBJ1-4 . once TRBV28 TGTGCCAGCAGCCTCTGGGGCAATAATGAAAAACTGTTTTTT CASSLWGNNEKLFF
TRBJ2-7 TRBD1 . TRBV5-5 TGTGCCAGCAGACCGACAGGGGGACGGAACGAGCAGTACTTC CASRPTGGRNEQYF
TRBJ2-3 . . TRBV25-1 TGTGCCAGCCGCCGACAGGGCACAGATACGCAGTATTTT CASRRQGTDTQYF
TRBJ1-2 TRBD1 . TRBV28 TGTGCCAGCAGTCGTACAGGGGGCGACTATGGCTACACCTTC CASSRTGGDYGYTF
TRBJ1-4 TRBD1 . TRBV28 TGTGCCAGCACTCCAGGGGGACCTAATGAAAAACTGTTTTTT CASTPGGPNEKLFF
TRBJ1-2 . . TRBV6-5 TGTGCCAGCAGTTACTCGCGGGCGGCTAACTATGGCTACACCTTC CASSYSRAANYGYTF
TRBJ1-3 . . TRBV28 TGTGCCAGCAGTCCCTTACAAGGCAGGTACTCTGGAAACACCATATATTTT CASSPLQGRYSGNTIYF